The clone carrying this TCR beta chain came up many times. Each CDR3 protein is one row after TCRdb ran MiXCR on the 5' RACE reads. The sample includes fewer than 150,000 distinct CDR3 sequences, 7.7% seen only once; the top ten take approximately 0.67%. These data originate in a study of T cells after yellow fever vaccination. CDR1 is DFQATT and CDR2 is SNEGSKA in the germline V gene (reference sequence). The V and J ends lost 1 base and 5 bases respectively, with 12 bases between them. CDR3 size: 14 residues. The chain uses TRBV20-1 and TRBJ2-1, with D perhaps matching TRBD1 (5 bases). Material: CD4+ T cells sorted from PBMCs, obtained 5 days after the yellow fever booster vaccination. This sequence was found in a man aged 25 to 45 who received the YFV17D yellow fever vaccine. The DNA of the CDR3 is TGCAGTGCTAGAGGGCAGGGTTTCCACAATGAGCAGTTCTTC. This translates into CSARGQGFHNEQFF.